A single sample gave rise to the 29 T cell receptor beta chains below, sequenced in a study of CD8 T cells in ankylosing spondylitis. TCRdb itself ran the 5' RACE reads through MiXCR, one entry per CDR3 protein. The sample lists 310,000 or so distinct CDR3 sequences, 20% occurring once. Sequences were obtained from blood, either unsorted or a sorted T cell fraction (not recorded which). The source is a male donor with ankylosing spondylitis or in good health (not recorded which).

This clonotype came up many times. The chain links TRBV20-1 to TRBJ2-1; no definite D call. This CDR3 spans 14 amino acids. Deletions cut 1 base from V and 8 bases from J, with 15 bases between. From germline, CDR1 is DFQATT and CDR2 SNEGSKA (reference sequence). CDR3 residues: CSARVASQLYEQFF. CDR3 nucleotides: TGCAGTGCTAGAGTTGCTAGTCAGCTTTATGAGCAGTTCTTC.

This clonotype was seen many times. The V call is TRBV15, the J call TRBJ2-5; possibly TRBD1 or TRBD2 for D (5 bases each). CDR1 and CDR2 (germline): LNHNV, YYDKDF (reference sequence). This CDR3 has 13 amino acids. The V and J ends lost 3 bases and 4 bases respectively, with 9 bases between them. In DNA form, the CDR3 reads TGTGCCACCAGCAGGGGACCCAGAGAGACCCAGTACTTC. This translates into CATSRGPRETQYF.

This chain connects TRBV27 to TRBJ1-6; D might be TRBD1 (6 bases). Trimming shortened V by 4 bases and J by 6 bases, and 10 bases separated the two germline ends. The CDR3 is 14 amino acids. The V gene's germline CDR1 is MNHEY and CDR2 SMNVEV (reference sequence). The chain's CDR3 is CASSSGGPNSPLHF. Here the CDR3 DNA reads TGTGCCAGCAGTTCCGGGGGGCCTAATTCACCCCTCCACTTT.

With regard to this clonotype: Since a much larger clone is just one base distant, this may be a read error. The rearrangement joins TRBV20-1 to TRBJ2-1, with TRBD2 matching 9 bases. Trimming removed 0 bases from V and 9 bases from J; junction bases left unmatched: 12. Germline V gives CDR1 DFQATT, CDR2 SNEGSKA (reference sequence). The CDR3 extends over 16 amino acids. This chain's CDR3 is CSARDAGIAGVGEQFF. The CDR3 region has the DNA TGCAGTGCTAGAGATGCCGGCATAGCGGGAGTTGGTGAGCAGTTCTTC.

In this sample, this clonotype turned up a few times. The rearrangement uses TRBV6-6 and TRBJ2-1; weak D call: TRBD1 (5 bases). Germline V gene data show CDR1 as MNHNY and CDR2 as SVGAGI (reference sequence). This CDR3 comprises 13 residues. V lost 4 bases and J 6 bases, leaving 10 bases between the germline ends. This CDR3 reads CASSFQGANEQFF. CDR3 nucleotide sequence: TGTGCCAGCAGTTTTCAAGGGGCCAATGAGCAGTTCTTC.

There are a few counts of this clonotype. The chain combines TRBV5-1 with TRBJ2-5; tentatively, D is TRBD1 (5 bases). Trimming cost V 2 bases and J 3 bases, with 11 bases left between them. This CDR3 region has 14 residues. CDR1 and CDR2 from the germline V gene are SGHRS and YFSETQ. The CDR3 region is CASSFRQRKETQYF. The CDR3 DNA is TGCGCCAGCAGCTTCCGACAGAGAAAAGAGACCCAGTACTTC.

The sample holds one count of this clonotype. The gene calls are TRBV5-1 and TRBJ2-3; D is undetermined. Trimming took 2 bases from V and 0 from J, leaving 13 bases between them. The CDR3 length is 16 residues. The germline gives CDR1 SGHRS, CDR2 YFSETQ. CDR3 amino acids: CASSFWGPPSTDTQYF. CDR3 coding DNA: TGCGCCAGCAGCTTCTGGGGTCCTCCTAGCACAGATACGCAGTATTTT.

This clonotype was observed a handful of times. The J gene is TRBJ1-1, the V gene TRBV5-1; D is unresolved. Between the trimmed V and J ends, which lost 5 bases and 0 bases, there was a span of 11 bases. From germline, CDR1 is SGHRS and CDR2 YFSETQ. The CDR3 covers 14 residues. The CDR3 region is CASRWETMNTEAFF. CDR3 bases: TGCGCCAGCAGATGGGAGACGATGAACACTGAAGCTTTCTTT. Together with reference TRBV5-1 and TRBJ1-1, the CDR3 gives the full variable domain: KAGVTQTPRYLIKTRGQQVTLSCSPISGHRSVSWYQQTPGQGLQFLFEYFSETQRNKGNFPGRFSGRQFSNSRSEMNVSTLELGDSALYLCASRWETMNTEAFFGQGTRLTVV.

The CDR3 sequence: CASRSGGAPETQYF. For the CDR3, the DNA is TGCGCCAGCAGGAGCGGGGGGGCCCCGGAGACCCAGTACTTC. This sequence joins TRBV5-1 and TRBJ2-5, with 10 bases fitting TRBD2. V shed 5 bases, J shed 5 bases, and the junction held 6 bases outside the gene matches. The CDR3 consists of 14 residues. Germline CDR1 SGHRS, CDR2 YFSETQ.

V and J are TRBV6-1 and TRBJ2-7, with D possibly matching TRBD1 (5 bases). The CDR3 runs 14 residues. The germline CDR1 and CDR2 sequences are MNHNS and SASEGT. Trimming cost V 6 bases and J 0 bases, with 12 bases left between them. The CDR3 region is CASRVTASSYEQYV. The CDR3 nucleotides read TGTGCCAGCAGAGTGACAGCCAGCTCCTACGAGCAGTACGTC.

This clonotype was seen ten or more times. The V call is TRBV10-2, the J call TRBJ2-4; the D is unclear. Germline V gene data show CDR1 as WSHSY and CDR2 as SAAADI. V lost 0 bases to trimming and J lost 0 bases, with 6 bases between them. The CDR3 loop spans 15 amino acids. CDR3 sequence reads: CASSESPQAKNIQYF. CDR3 coding DNA: TGCGCCAGCAGTGAGTCCCCGCAAGCCAAAAACATTCAGTACTTC.

This clonotype occurred many times. The chain carries TRBV5-1 and TRBJ2-3; a weak D match, TRBD1 (6 bases). The CDR3 has 17 residues. Germline V CDR1 and CDR2: SGHRS, YFSETQ. V lost 0 bases and J lost 0, with 14 bases in between. The CDR3 sequence is CASSLGWQGLSTDTQYF. In nucleotides, the CDR3 is TGCGCCAGCAGCTTGGGTTGGCAGGGGTTGAGCACAGATACGCAGTATTTT.

The chain employs TRBV7-3 and TRBJ2-6; D gene unclear. This CDR3 spans 17 amino acids. Germline values: CDR1 SGHTA, CDR2 FQGTGA. V was pared by 5 bases and J by 1 base, with 15 bases between. CDR3 coding DNA: TGTGCCAGCAGCAAAGACAAGGCCGGTTCTGGGGCCAACGTCCTGACTTTC. Translating it yields CASSKDKAGSGANVLTF. Using reference TRBV7-3 and TRBJ2-6 for the parts outside the CDR3, the full variable domain is GAGVSQTPSNKVTEKGKYVELRCDPISGHTALYWYRQSLGQGPEFLIYFQGTGAADDSGLPNDRFFAVRPEGSVSTLKIQRTERGDSAVYLCASSKDKAGSGANVLTFGAGSRLTVL.

This clonotype showed up just a few times. This chain joins TRBV3-1 and TRBJ2-5, with D possibly matching TRBD1 (5 bases). The CDR3 covers 11 residues. Germline lookup yields CDR1 LGHDT and CDR2 YNNKEL (reference sequence). Between the trimmed V and J ends, which lost 8 bases and 5 bases, there was a span of 9 bases. This chain's CDR3 is CASGQDETQYF. The CDR3, as DNA: TGTGCCAGCGGACAAGACGAGACCCAGTACTTC.

This clonotype was seen more than once but under ten times. The J gene is TRBJ2-7, the V gene TRBV20-1; TRBD2 agrees at 8 bases. There are 13 residues in the CDR3. Trimming removed 3 bases from V and 4 bases from J; junction bases left unmatched: 5. Germline CDR1 and CDR2: DFQATT and SNEGSKA (reference sequence). CDR3: CSASGRALYEQYV. The CDR3 nucleotides read TGCAGTGCTAGCGGGAGGGCCTTATACGAGCAGTACGTC.

This clonotype was counted between two and nine times. The J gene is TRBJ2-3, the V gene TRBV3-1; weak D call: TRBD1 (6 bases). Germline values: CDR1 LGHDT, CDR2 YNNKEL (reference sequence). Trimming shortened V by 3 bases and J by 8 bases, and 12 bases separated the two germline ends. The CDR3 covers 13 residues. The CDR3 region has the DNA TGTGCCAGCAGCCAGGGGGCCTACAGTACGCAGTATTTT. Its protein is CASSQGAYSTQYF.

A few counts support this clonotype. This chain links TRBV5-1 with TRBJ1-4; D is ambiguous. The ends were cut back, 4 bases at V and 8 bases at J, with 12 bases in the middle. Germline CDR1 and CDR2: SGHRS and YFSETQ. The CDR3 has 13 amino acids. The CDR3 loop reads CASSLRPWEKLFF. In DNA, the CDR3 is TGCGCCAGCAGCCTCAGACCGTGGGAAAAACTGTTTTTT.

This chain links TRBV7-2 with TRBJ1-1, with a tentative D call TRBD1 (5 bases). CDR3 length: 16 amino acids. The V end lost 0 bases, the J end lost 0 bases, and 11 bases lay between the germline ends. Germline CDR1 is SGHTA and CDR2 is FQGNSA. In DNA form, the CDR3 reads TGTGCCAGCAGCTTAGCGCAGGGTACGGTGAACACTGAAGCTTTCTTT. Translated, it gives CASSLAQGTVNTEAFF.

This clonotype appeared a few times. The J gene is TRBJ1-4, the V gene TRBV12-3 or TRBV12-4, with 10 bases that match TRBD1. The CDR3 runs to 16 residues. V gave up 4 bases and J gave up 4 bases; unmatched junction bases: 6. CDR3 sequence reads: CASSWAGTGDNEKLFF. Here the CDR3 DNA reads TGTGCCAGCAGTTGGGCCGGGACAGGGGATAATGAAAAACTGTTTTTT.

The rearrangement joins TRBV20-1 to TRBJ2-5; perhaps TRBD1 as D (5 bases). V gave up 1 base and J gave up 2 bases, with 11 bases separating them. This CDR3 spans 14 amino acids. Germline CDR1 and CDR2: DFQATT and SNEGSKA (reference sequence). CDR3 coding DNA: TGCAGTGCTAGAGGGTCAGGGCGGCAAGAGACCCAGTACTTC. This translates into CSARGSGRQETQYF.

Concerning this clonotype: Being one base from a much bigger clone, this may be a read error. The chain is built from TRBV6-1 and TRBJ2-1; possible D gene TRBD2, 6 bases. Per germline, CDR1 MNHNS and CDR2 SASEGT. The CDR3 contains 14 residues. Trimming pared 6 bases from V and 2 bases from J, leaving 11 bases between. The CDR3: CASSWRETYNEQFF. The CDR3 DNA is TGTGCCAGCAGCTGGAGGGAGACCTACAATGAGCAGTTCTTC.

This clonotype showed up just a few times. The rearrangement uses TRBV12-3 or TRBV12-4 and TRBJ2-3; 9 bases map to TRBD2. CDR3 length equals 16 residues. The V segment lost 0 bases and the J segment 4 bases; nucleotides outside the gene matches: 5. CDR3 loop: CASSLALAGPPDTQYF. The CDR3 DNA reads TGTGCCAGCAGTTTAGCACTAGCGGGTCCCCCAGATACGCAGTATTTT.

The genes are TRBV11-2 and TRBJ2-2; 8 nucleotides align to TRBD2. V dropped 1 base and J dropped 2; count of bases not matched to a gene: 3. The CDR3 totals 16 residues. Germline CDR1 SGHAT, CDR2 FQNNGV. The chain's CDR3 is CASSLGAGANTGELFF. For the CDR3, the DNA is TGTGCCAGCAGCTTAGGAGCGGGGGCTAACACCGGGGAGCTGTTTTTT.

The rearrangement uses TRBV21-1 and TRBJ2-1; the table's D call, TRBD1, was not checked against the DNA. TRBV21-1 is marked as a pseudogene. This CDR3 contains 13 residues. The DNA of the CDR3 is TGTGCCAGCAGCGACCGGGACCCTAATGAGCAGTTCTTC. This encodes CASSDRDPNEQFF.

V gene TRBV18 combines with J gene TRBJ2-7, with D unresolved. The V gene's germline CDR1 is KGHSH and CDR2 LQKENI. CDR3 length: 12 amino acids. Trimming cost V 0 bases and J 7 bases, with 7 bases left between them. In DNA, the CDR3 is TGTGCCAGCTCACCACCGGCTGGAGAGCAGTACGTC. It specifies CASSPPAGEQYV.

To note about this clonotype: A much larger clone lies a single base off, so this may be a read error. V usage is TRBV20-1 and J usage is TRBJ2-2; D may be TRBD2 (5 bases). Germline values: CDR1 DFQATT, CDR2 SNEGSKA (reference sequence). This CDR3 is 11 amino acids long. The CDR3: CSAQYSGELLF. DNA for the CDR3: TGCAGTGCACAGTATTCCGGGGAGCTGCTTTTT.

About this clonotype itself: This may be a read error: a much more frequent sequence differs by one nucleotide. V gene TRBV7-3 combines with J gene TRBJ2-3; D is undetermined. Germline values: CDR1 SGHTA, CDR2 FQGTGA. This CDR3 contains 13 residues. In DNA, the CDR3 is TGTGTCAGCAGCTTTATTGGGGCAGATACGCAGTATTTT. Protein: CVSSFIGADTQYF.

In its sample, this clonotype was seen a few times. The J gene is TRBJ2-3, the V gene TRBV5-1; no firm D call. The V end lost 0 bases, the J end lost 10 bases, and 9 bases lay between the germline ends. The CDR3 runs to 12 residues. Germline V gene sequence: CDR1 SGHRS, CDR2 YFSETQ. CDR3 nucleotides: TGCGCCAGCAGCTTGGATGTAGGGTCGCAGTATTTT. This gives the protein CASSLDVGSQYF.

The gene calls are TRBV27 and TRBJ2-5; 10 nucleotides match TRBD2. This CDR3 is 14 amino acids long. V lost 6 bases and J lost 9; bases outside the gene matches: 10. The germline V gene encodes CDR1 MNHEY and CDR2 SMNVEV (reference sequence). The CDR3 protein is CASRVAGGSLAQYF. DNA of the CDR3: TGTGCCAGCAGGGTAGCGGGAGGAAGTTTGGCCCAGTACTTC.